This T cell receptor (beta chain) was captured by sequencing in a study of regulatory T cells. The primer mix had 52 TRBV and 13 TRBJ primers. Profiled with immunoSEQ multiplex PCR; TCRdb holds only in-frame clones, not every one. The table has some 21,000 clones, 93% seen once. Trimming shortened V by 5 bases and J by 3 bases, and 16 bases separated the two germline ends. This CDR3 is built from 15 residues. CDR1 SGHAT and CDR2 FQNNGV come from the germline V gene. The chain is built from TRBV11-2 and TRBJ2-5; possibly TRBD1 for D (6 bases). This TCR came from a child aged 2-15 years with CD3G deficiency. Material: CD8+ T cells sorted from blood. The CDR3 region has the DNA TGTGCCAGCAGCCTAAACGGACAGCATAAAGAGACCCAGTACTTC. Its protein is CASSLNGQHKETQYF.